This is a list of T cell receptor beta chains from one sample in a study of T cells after yellow fever vaccination. TCRdb reprocessed the 5' RACE reads via MiXCR and lists one record per CDR3 protein. The data hold roughly 300,000 distinct CDR3 sequences, with 6.8% observed a single time. The input for sequencing was PBMCs, taken roughly 45 days after the first yellow fever vaccination. Receptors were obtained from a man aged 18 to 30 who received the YFV17D yellow fever vaccine. Each CDR3 is given with its conserved first and last residue. Fields, in order: clone size, V gene, D gene, J gene, CDR3 DNA, CDR3 protein. The D gene is left open where the match is weak. Clone size appears in some rows only: once, few, many, or a class for an expanded clone.

few	TRBV12-3/TRBV12-4	.	TRBJ2-7	TGTGCCAGCACCTATTGGGGGGTATACGAGCAGTACTTC	CASTYWGVYEQYF
.	TRBV12-3/TRBV12-4	TRBD1	TRBJ1-1	TGTGCCAGCACCGGGACAGGGGTCTCCGAAGCTTTCTTT	CASTGTGVSEAFF
few	TRBV9	.	TRBJ2-1	TGTGCCAGCAGCGTAGGGGACTCCCCTACGCAGTTCTTC	CASSVGDSPTQFF
.	TRBV6-2/TRBV6-3	.	TRBJ2-7	TGTGCCAGCAGTTACGTGGGTTACGAGCAGTACTTC	CASSYVGYEQYF
.	TRBV4-3	.	TRBJ2-3	TGCGCCAGCAGCCAAGATAGGAGGGGTACAACAGATACGCAGTATTTT	CASSQDRRGTTDTQYF
.	TRBV7-2	.	TRBJ2-1	TGTGCCAGCAGCTTAGCGGGGGGACAGGAGCAGTTCTTC	CASSLAGGQEQFF
.	TRBV29-1	.	TRBJ2-5	TGCAGCCTCCGAGGGGGGCGTTACCAAGAGACCCAGTACTTC	CSLRGGRYQETQYF
many	TRBV9	.	TRBJ2-3	TGTGCCAGCAGCGTCAGAGGGCCTCGATCAGATACGCAGTATTTT	CASSVRGPRSDTQYF
few	TRBV19	.	TRBJ2-7	TGTGCCTGCGGGCGGGGCACCTACGAGCAGTACTTC	CACGRGTYEQYF
.	TRBV3-1	TRBD2	TRBJ2-7	TGTGCCAGCAGCAGAAGCGGGGGTGCCCCCTACGAGCAGTACTTC	CASSRSGGAPYEQYF
.	TRBV28	.	TRBJ2-5	TGTGCCAGCAGTTTAGTTGTCGGACAGAGAAAAGAGACCCAGTACTTC	CASSLVVGQRKETQYF
.	TRBV4-3	.	TRBJ1-1	TGCGCCAGCAGCCAAGAGAACATGAACACTGAAGCTTTCTTT	CASSQENMNTEAFF
few	TRBV7-8	.	TRBJ2-7	TGTGCCAGCAGCTTAGCGATCGGTATAGCCTACGAGCAGTACTTC	CASSLAIGIAYEQYF
.	TRBV18	.	TRBJ1-2	TGTGCCAGCTCACCATTCCCCAAGGGGGGGCCTGGCTATGGCTACACCTTC	CASSPFPKGGPGYGYTF
few	TRBV7-2	TRBD2	TRBJ2-7	TGTGCCAGCAGCTTAGGCGGGGGGGCCCGCGAGCAGTACTTC	CASSLGGGAREQYF
many	TRBV5-1	TRBD2	TRBJ2-2	TGCGCCAGCAGCCCGGAGACTAGCGGGGGACTAATCAGCACCGGGGAGCTGTTTTTT	CASSPETSGGLISTGELFF
.	TRBV28	TRBD2	TRBJ2-1	TGTGCCAGCAGGATTAGCGGGGGGGTATACAATGAGCAGTTCTTC	CASRISGGVYNEQFF